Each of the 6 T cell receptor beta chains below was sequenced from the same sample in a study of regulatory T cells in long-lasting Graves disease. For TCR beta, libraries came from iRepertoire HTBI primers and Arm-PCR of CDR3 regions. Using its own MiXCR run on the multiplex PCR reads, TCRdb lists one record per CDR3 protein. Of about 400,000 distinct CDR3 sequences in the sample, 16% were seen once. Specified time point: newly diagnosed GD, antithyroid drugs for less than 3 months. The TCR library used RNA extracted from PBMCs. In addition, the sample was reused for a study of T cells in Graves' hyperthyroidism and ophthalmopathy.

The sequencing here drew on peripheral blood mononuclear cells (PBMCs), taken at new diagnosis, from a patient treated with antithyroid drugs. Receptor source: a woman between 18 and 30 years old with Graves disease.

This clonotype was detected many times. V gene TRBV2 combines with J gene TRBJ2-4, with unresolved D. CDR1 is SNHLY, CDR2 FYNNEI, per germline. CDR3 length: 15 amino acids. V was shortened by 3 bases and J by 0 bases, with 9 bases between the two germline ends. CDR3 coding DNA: TGTGCCAGCAGTGACACGACTTTAGCCAAAAACATTCAGTACTTC. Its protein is CASSDTTLAKNIQYF.

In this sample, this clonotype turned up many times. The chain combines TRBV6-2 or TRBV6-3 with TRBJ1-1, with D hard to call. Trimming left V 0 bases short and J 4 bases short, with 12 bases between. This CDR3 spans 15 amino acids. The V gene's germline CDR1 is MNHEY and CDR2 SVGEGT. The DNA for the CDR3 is TGTGCCAGCAGTTACTCGATATACGGTAGCACTGAAGCTTTCTTT. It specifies CASSYSIYGSTEAFF.

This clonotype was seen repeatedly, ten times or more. CDR3 in amino acids: CAWIPGNTEAFF. Written as DNA, the CDR3 is TGTGCCTGGATTCCGGGGAACACTGAAGCTTTCTTT. The rearrangement links TRBV30 to TRBJ1-1; D ambiguous. The CDR3 extends over 12 amino acids. The V end was cut by 4 bases, the J end by 1 base, with 7 bases between. Germline assignment: CDR1 GTSNPN and CDR2 SVGIG (reference sequence).

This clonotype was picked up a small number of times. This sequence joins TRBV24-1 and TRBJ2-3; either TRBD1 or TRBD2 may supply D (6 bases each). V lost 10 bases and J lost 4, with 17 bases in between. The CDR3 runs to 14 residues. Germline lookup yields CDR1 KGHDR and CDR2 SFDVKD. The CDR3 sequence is CATTGSGAADTQYF. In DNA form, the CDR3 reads TGTGCCACTACAGGGTCGGGGGCAGCAGATACGCAGTATTTT.

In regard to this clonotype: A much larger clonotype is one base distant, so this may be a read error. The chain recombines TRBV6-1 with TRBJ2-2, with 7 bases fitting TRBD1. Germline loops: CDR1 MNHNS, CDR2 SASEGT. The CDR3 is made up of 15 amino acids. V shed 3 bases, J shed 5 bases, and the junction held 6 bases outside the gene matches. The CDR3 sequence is CASSESTGFTGELFF. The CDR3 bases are TGTGCCAGCAGTGAGTCGACAGGGTTTACCGGGGAGCTGTTTTTT.

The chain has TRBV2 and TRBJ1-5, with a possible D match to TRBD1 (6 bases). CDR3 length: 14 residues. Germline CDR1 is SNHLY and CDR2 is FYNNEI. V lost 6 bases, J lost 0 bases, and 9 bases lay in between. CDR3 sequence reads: CASRRDNSNQPQHF. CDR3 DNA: TGTGCCAGCAGAAGGGACAATAGCAATCAGCCCCAGCATTTT.